Shown below are 8 T cell receptor beta chains from a single sample sequenced in a study of T cell clones after liver transplantation (dated 2019 in TCRdb). Receptors were amplified or captured by the immunoSEQ multiplex PCR assay. TCRdb stores this immuneACCESS table with in-frame sequences only. Part of the clones is absent; in the studies checked, under half of the shortfall reflects unresolved V genes, and no reason is known for the rest. The sample profile shows roughly 40,000 clones; around 84% of them were found once. 2% to 3% of the sample is taken by the ten largest. The starting material was CD4+ T cells from blood, obtained 24 months after liver transplant. The receptors stem from a human patient who received a liver transplant. Some T cells may have been brought in with the graft after a transplant.

J is TRBJ2-3 and V is TRBV5-1; D possibly uses TRBD1 or TRBD2 (5 bases each). The CDR3 is made up of 16 amino acids. Trimming removed 7 bases at V and 2 bases at J, with 20 bases between. Germline V gene sequence: CDR1 SGHRS, CDR2 YFSETQ. The CDR3 spells CASHPGIRDLTDTQYF. CDR3 nucleotides: TGCGCCAGCCACCCAGGGATACGGGACCTCACAGATACGCAGTATTTT.

The V gene is TRBV29-1, the J gene TRBJ1-1; weak D call: TRBD1 (6 bases). The CDR3 sequence is 11 residues long. Germline V gene sequence: CDR1 SQVTM, CDR2 ANQGSEA. V was cut by 7 bases and J by 1 base, with 7 bases left in between. The CDR3 sequence: CSGRGNTEAFF. The CDR3 coding sequence is TGCAGCGGCAGGGGGAACACTGAAGCTTTCTTT.

The chain combines TRBV7-2 with TRBJ1-4; TRBD1 matches at 7 bases. Germline trimming cut 0 bases from V and 6 bases from J; bases unmatched to any gene: 4. The germline V gene has CDR1 SGHTA and CDR2 FQGNSA. The CDR3 length is 15 residues. The CDR3 is CASSLARGLDEKLFF. CDR3 bases: TGTGCCAGCAGCTTAGCGAGGGGGCTAGATGAAAAACTGTTTTTT.

This rearrangement joins TRBV10-1 to TRBJ2-7; the D gene is possibly TRBD1 (6 bases). Germline values: CDR1 WNHNN, CDR2 SYGVQD (reference sequence). Trimming pared 5 bases from V and 2 bases from J, leaving 10 bases between. The CDR3 covers 13 residues. CDR3 nucleotides: TGCGCCAGCAGTCAAGGACAGACCTACGAGCAGTACTTC. Translated, it gives CASSQGQTYEQYF.

This clone was detected only once. Here the CDR3 reads CASSYLRANTGELFF. CDR3 nucleotides: TGTGCCAGCAGTTACTTACGAGCGAACACCGGGGAGCTGTTTTTT. This rearrangement joins TRBV6-5 to TRBJ2-2, with D unresolved. Germline CDR1 MNHEY, CDR2 SVGAGI. This CDR3 is built from 15 residues. The germline V and J ends were trimmed by 1 base and 0 bases, with 6 bases remaining between them.

The chain has TRBV5-1 and TRBJ2-7; no firm D call. Trimming shortened V by 5 bases and J by 1 base, and 4 bases separated the two germline ends. CDR3 size: 11 residues. Per the germline V gene, CDR1 is SGHRS and CDR2 is YFSETQ. Here the CDR3 DNA reads TGCGCCAGCAGGTCATCCTACGAGCAGTACTTC. Its protein product is CASRSSYEQYF.

V gene TRBV28 combines with J gene TRBJ1-5, with unresolved D. Germline V CDR1 and CDR2: MDHEN, SYDVKM. The V end lost 5 bases, the J end lost 4 bases, and 12 bases lay between the germline ends. This CDR3 has 14 amino acids. CDR3 residues: CASSPPAGNQPQHF. Written as DNA, the CDR3 is TGTGCCAGCAGTCCCCCGGCGGGTAATCAGCCCCAGCATTTT.

The J gene is TRBJ2-5, the V gene TRBV7-2; the match to TRBD2 covers 8 bases. CDR3 size: 14 residues. Germline V gene data show CDR1 as SGHTA and CDR2 as FQGNSA. Trimming cost V 3 bases and J 2 bases; bases outside gene matches: 2. The CDR3 sequence is CASSFIAGQETQYF. In DNA form, the CDR3 reads TGTGCCAGCAGCTTCATAGCGGGGCAAGAGACCCAGTACTTC.